This T cell receptor (beta chain) was captured in a study of T cell changes during pregnancy in multiple sclerosis. Germline assignment: CDR1 MNHEY and CDR2 SVGAGI. V lost 0 bases, J lost 5 bases, and 7 bases stayed unmatched. The CDR3 covers 16 residues. Assay: immunoSEQ multiplex PCR; the TCRdb copy retains only in-frame clones and omits some. The sample contains some 49,000 clones, roughly nine tenths of which appear only once. The receptor was isolated from a female donor in good health, enrolled as a control in a pregnancy study. V gene TRBV6-5 combines with J gene TRBJ1-2, with TRBD1 matching over 9 bases. The sequenced sample was CD4+ T cells from peripheral blood mononuclear cells, obtained in the second trimester of pregnancy. CDR3 coding DNA: TGTGCCAGCAGTTACTCCGGGACAGGGACGGGGTATGGCTACACCTTC. Protein sequence: CASSYSGTGTGYGYTF.